This is a list of T cell receptor beta chains from one sample in a study of T cells in Graves' hyperthyroidism and ophthalmopathy. One entry per CDR3 protein, called by TCRdb with MiXCR from the multiplex PCR reads. This table holds fewer than 650,000 distinct CDR3 sequences, approximately 15% found once. The sample was blood. The receptor source for this set is a woman younger than 45 with Graves' hyperthyroidism that later progressed to Graves' ophthalmopathy. CDR3s include the opening cysteine and the closing phenylalanine or tryptophan. D genes are given only for firm matches. Clone size, where shown, is once, few, many, or a class for clones that have expanded.

J | size | D | V | DNA | CDR3
TRBJ1-5 | few | NA | TRBV20-1 | TGCAGTGCGGGCAGACCTAATCAGCCCCAGCATTTT | CSAGRPNQPQHF
TRBJ2-3 | many | TRBD2 | TRBV7-2 | TGTGCCAGCTCCCTAGCGGGCGTGAGCACAGATACGCAGTATTTT | CASSLAGVSTDTQYF
TRBJ2-7 | many | TRBD2 | TRBV27 | TGTGCCAGCAGTTCGCAGCCGGGACTAGCAGGTCAGGAGCAGTACTTC | CASSSQPGLAGQEQYF
TRBJ2-3 | many | NA | TRBV19 | TGTGCCAGTAGTCTGAGTCCCGGGACAACTAGCACAGATACGCAGTATTTT | CASSLSPGTTSTDTQYF
TRBJ2-7 | many | NA | TRBV30 | TGTGCCTGGAGTGGACCGGGAGCGGGCGAGCAGTACTTC | CAWSGPGAGEQYF
TRBJ2-7 | many | NA | TRBV12-3/TRBV12-4 | TGTGCCAGCAGTTTTCTGCGGCAGAGCTACGAGCAGTACTTC | CASSFLRQSYEQYF
TRBJ2-7 | many | NA | TRBV19 | TGTGCCAGTGGCGAGGTCTCAGGGGCCGGCTACGAGCAGTACTTC | CASGEVSGAGYEQYF
TRBJ2-1 | many | TRBD2 | TRBV14 | TGTGCCAGCAGCCAAGGGGGGGGACTAGCGGGACCCCGCTCCTACAATGAGCAGTTCTTC | CASSQGGGLAGPRSYNEQFF
TRBJ2-6 | NA | NA | TRBV5-1 | TGCGCCAGCAGATCGGGGAGCTCTGGGGCCAACGTCCTGACTTTC | CASRSGSSGANVLTF
TRBJ1-2 | many | NA | TRBV24-1 | TGTGCCACCAGTGATTTCGGCCGATCTGGCTACACCTTC | CATSDFGRSGYTF
TRBJ2-7 | many | TRBD1 | TRBV20-1 | TGCAGTGCTAGTGGACAGGGGGCAGGCGAGCAGTACTTC | CSASGQGAGEQYF
TRBJ1-2 | many | TRBD1 | TRBV4-2 | TGTGCCAGCAGCCTTTTGACAGGGTCGGATGGCTACACCTTC | CASSLLTGSDGYTF
TRBJ1-4 | many | TRBD1 | TRBV12-3/TRBV12-4 | TGTGCCAGCAGTCGCCCAGGGGGTTCTAATGAAAAACTGTTTTTT | CASSRPGGSNEKLFF
TRBJ1-2 | many | NA | TRBV7-2 | TGTGCCAGCAGCTTAGACGGGGGGTCACCCTATGGCTACACCTTC | CASSLDGGSPYGYTF
TRBJ2-7 | NA | TRBD2 | TRBV10-1 | TGCGCCAGCACCTCTAGCGGGAGTGTCTACGAGCAGTGCTTC | CASTSSGSVYEQCF
TRBJ1-6 | many | TRBD1 | TRBV20-1 | TGCAGTGCTAGAGGCGTAGGGGGCAATTCACCCCTCCACTTT | CSARGVGGNSPLHF
TRBJ1-6 | many | NA | TRBV11-3 | TGTGCCAGCACCAGAGAGTCGAATTCACCCCTCCACTTT | CASTRESNSPLHF
TRBJ2-1 | NA | TRBD2 | TRBV9 | TGTGCCAGCAGCGCTGTAGGACTAGCGGGAAGTAATGAGCAGTTCTTC | CASSAVGLAGSNEQFF
TRBJ1-4 | many | TRBD1 | TRBV28 | TGTGCCAGCACCCCACAGGGGGCGCCCGGGGAAAAACTGTTTTTT | CASTPQGAPGEKLFF
TRBJ2-3 | NA | TRBD2 | TRBV5-4 | TGTGCCAGCAGCGGGGGACTAGCGGGCACAGATACGCAGTATTTT | CASSGGLAGTDTQYF
TRBJ1-5 | few | NA | TRBV4-3 | TGCGCCAGCAGCCAAGAGGTCGATCAGCCCCAGCATTTT | CASSQEVDQPQHF
TRBJ1-1 | NA | NA | TRBV20-1 | TGCAGTGCCCAGGTTGGGGGGCCAGCGAGCACTGAAGCTTTCTTT | CSAQVGGPASTEAFF
TRBJ1-2 | NA | TRBD1 | TRBV25-1 | TGTGCCAGCCTACCCACCGGGACAGGCTATGGCTACACCTTC | CASLPTGTGYGYTF
TRBJ2-4 | NA | NA | TRBV9 | TGTGCCAGCAGCGAAGTCAGAAAAAACATTCAGTACTTC | CASSEVRKNIQYF
TRBJ2-6 | NA | TRBD1 | TRBV3-1 | TGTGCCAGCAGCTGGGGACAGCACTCTGGGGCCAACGTCCTGACTTTC | CASSWGQHSGANVLTF
TRBJ1-1 | NA | TRBD1 | TRBV5-5 | TGTGCCAGCAGGGAGGGGACAGGGGGCGCGGGGACTGAAGCTTTCTTT | CASREGTGGAGTEAFF
TRBJ1-2 | many | NA | TRBV30 | TGTGCACGGAATGCCCACTCCTATGGCTACACCTTC | CARNAHSYGYTF
TRBJ1-5 | many | NA | TRBV7-2 | TGTGCCAGCAGCCCCCCTGGAGGGGGCAATCAGCCCCAGCATTTT | CASSPPGGGNQPQHF
TRBJ2-7 | NA | NA | TRBV6-1 | TGTGCCAGCAGTTCCCCCGGACGTCTTTACGCCTACGAGCAGTACTTC | CASSSPGRLYAYEQYF
TRBJ2-2 | many | NA | TRBV20-1 | TGCAGTGCTAGAGATGGGTGGCAGGCAGGGAACACCGGGGAGCTGTTTTTT | CSARDGWQAGNTGELFF
TRBJ1-1 | many | NA | TRBV28 | TGTGCCAGCAGTTTGGGAGGGTTGGGGGCCCCTGAAGCTTTCTTT | CASSLGGLGAPEAFF
TRBJ2-1 | few | NA | TRBV30 | TGTGCCTGGAGTGACGGGTTGGGCAATGAGCAGTTCTTC | CAWSDGLGNEQFF
TRBJ1-5 | NA | NA | TRBV7-3 | TGTGCCAGCAGCTCTGAGGGCCAGACTGGGCAGCCCCAGCATTTT | CASSSEGQTGQPQHF
TRBJ1-5 | NA | NA | TRBV3-1 | TGTGCCAGCAGCCAAGAAGGCCAGTCCCAGCATTTT | CASSQEGQSQHF
TRBJ1-6 | many | NA | TRBV5-5 | TGTGCCAGCAGCTTTGAAACAGGCGAATCACCCCTCCACTTT | CASSFETGESPLHF
TRBJ1-2 | many | TRBD1 | TRBV5-1 | TGCGCCAGCAGCTTGGGGGACAGAAATGGCTACACCTTC | CASSLGDRNGYTF
TRBJ2-1 | NA | TRBD2 | TRBV20-1 | TGCAGTACCCGGGACTACTCATACAATGAGCAGTTCTTC | CSTRDYSYNEQFF
TRBJ2-3 | many | TRBD2 | TRBV24-1 | TGTGCCACCAGTGTCTCTAGCGGGAGGGTCACAGATACGCAGTATTTT | CATSVSSGRVTDTQYF
TRBJ2-3 | many | NA | TRBV27 | TGTGCCAGCACCGACGGGGTTGGCACAGATACGCAGTATTTT | CASTDGVGTDTQYF
TRBJ2-2 | few | NA | TRBV30 | TGTGCCTGGAGTGTAATGGGGACCGGGGAGCTGTTTTTT | CAWSVMGTGELFF
TRBJ1-1 | many | TRBD1 | TRBV12-3/TRBV12-4 | TGTGCCAGCAGGTGGATGACAGGGGGTACGGATGAAGCTTTCTTT | CASRWMTGGTDEAFF
TRBJ1-1 | many | NA | TRBV6-1 | TGTGCCAGCAGTGTACTGGGGAACACTGAAGCTTTCTTT | CASSVLGNTEAFF
TRBJ2-7 | many | TRBD1 | TRBV7-2 | TGTGCCAGCAGCTCCGGGACAGTATATTACGAGCAGTACTTC | CASSSGTVYYEQYF
TRBJ2-5 | few | TRBD2 | TRBV27 | TGTGCCAGCAGTTTATCGGGAGGGGTCCAGTACTTC | CASSLSGGVQYF
TRBJ1-5 | NA | NA | TRBV19 | TGTGCCAGTAACCTGGTGGGGAAGCCCCAGCATTTT | CASNLVGKPQHF
TRBJ2-5 | few | TRBD1 | TRBV5-1 | TGCGCCAGCAGCCACGGACAGGGGGGTTTCCAAGAGACCCAGTACTTC | CASSHGQGGFQETQYF
TRBJ1-2 | many | NA | TRBV5-1 | TGCGCCAGCAGCGCCGGATTGGGGGTTGGCTACACCTTC | CASSAGLGVGYTF
TRBJ2-3 | NA | NA | TRBV15 | TGTGCCACCAGCAGCCCCACGGGCAGCCTTCAATCTCACACAGATACGCAGTATTTT | CATSSPTGSLQSHTDTQYF
TRBJ2-1 | NA | NA | TRBV6-6 | TGTGCCAGCAGTTACTCTAGAGGGTACAATGAGCAGTTCTTC | CASSYSRGYNEQFF
TRBJ2-1 | many | TRBD2 | TRBV30 | TGTGCCTGGAGTGTACCGGCGGGAGGGTACAATGAGCAGTTCTTC | CAWSVPAGGYNEQFF
TRBJ2-5 | many | NA | TRBV6-1 | TGTGCCAGCAGTTTTCAGGGGGGAGAGACCCAGTACTTC | CASSFQGGETQYF
TRBJ2-2 | few | NA | TRBV9 | TGTGCCAGCAGCGTAGATGGCGGGATCGGCGGGGAGCTGTTTTTT | CASSVDGGIGGELFF
TRBJ2-2 | NA | NA | TRBV20-1 | TGCAGTGCTAGGAGGGCGGGAACGAACATCGGGGAGCTGTTTTTT | CSARRAGTNIGELFF
TRBJ1-1 | many | TRBD1 | TRBV12-3/TRBV12-4 | TGTGCCAGCAGTCCGGGACAGGGGTACACTGAAGCTTTCTTT | CASSPGQGYTEAFF